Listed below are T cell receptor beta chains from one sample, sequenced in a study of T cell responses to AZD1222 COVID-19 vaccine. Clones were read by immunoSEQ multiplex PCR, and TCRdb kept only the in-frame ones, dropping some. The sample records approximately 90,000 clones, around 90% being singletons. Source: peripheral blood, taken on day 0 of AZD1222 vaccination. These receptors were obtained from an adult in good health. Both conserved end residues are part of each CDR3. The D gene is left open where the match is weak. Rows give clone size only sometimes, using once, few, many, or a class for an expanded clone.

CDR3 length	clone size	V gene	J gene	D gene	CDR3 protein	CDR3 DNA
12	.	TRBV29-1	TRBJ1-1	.	CSVASGNTEAFF	TGCAGCGTTGCGAGTGGGAACACTGAAGCTTTCTTT
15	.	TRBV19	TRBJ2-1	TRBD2	CASSMLAGAYNEQFF	TGTGCCAGTAGTATGCTAGCGGGGGCCTACAATGAGCAGTTCTTC
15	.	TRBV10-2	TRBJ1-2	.	CASSPLIQGSRGYTF	TGCGCCAGCAGTCCCCTCATACAGGGCTCTCGAGGCTACACCTTC
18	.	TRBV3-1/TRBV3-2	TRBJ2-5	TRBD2	CASSQAHSGGALYETQYF	TGTGCCAGCAGCCAGGCTCATAGCGGGGGGGCTCTTTACGAGACCCAGTACTTC
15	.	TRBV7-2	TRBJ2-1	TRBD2	CASSLLAGAINEQFF	TGTGCCAGCAGCTTACTAGCGGGGGCCATCAATGAGCAGTTCTTC
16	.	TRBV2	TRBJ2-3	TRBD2	CASSGTSGGSTDTQYF	TGTGCCAGCAGCGGGACTAGCGGGGGGTCAACAGATACGCAGTATTTT
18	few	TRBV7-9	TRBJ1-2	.	CASSSGLRTDLTVYGYTF	TGTGCCAGCAGCTCCGGCCTTAGGACTGACCTAACCGTCTATGGCTACACCTTC
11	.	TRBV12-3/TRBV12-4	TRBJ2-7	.	CASSFGGEQYF	TGTGCCAGCAGTTTTGGGGGAGAGCAGTACTTC
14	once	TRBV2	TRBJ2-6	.	CASTSSVGANVLTF	TGTGCCAGCACCTCCTCTGTGGGGGCCAACGTCCTGACTTTC
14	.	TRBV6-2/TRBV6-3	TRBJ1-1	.	CASSYGRENTEAFF	TGTGCCAGCAGTTACGGCAGGGAGAACACTGAAGCTTTCTTT
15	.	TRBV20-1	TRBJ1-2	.	CSASSGITLNYGYTF	TGCAGTGCTAGTTCGGGCATCACCCTTAACTATGGCTACACCTTC
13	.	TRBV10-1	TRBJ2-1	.	CASSEGGRWVQFF	TGCGCCAGCAGTGAAGGGGGTCGATGGGTGCAGTTCTTC
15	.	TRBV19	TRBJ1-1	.	CASSIGRQVGTEAFF	TGTGCCAGTAGTATCGGACGGCAGGTGGGCACTGAAGCTTTCTTT
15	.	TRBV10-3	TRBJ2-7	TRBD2	CAISELRGSDYEQYF	TGTGCCATCAGTGAGCTGCGGGGGAGCGATTACGAGCAGTACTTC